This T cell receptor beta chain was documented in a study of vaccination and CD4 T cells after COVID-19. Study details: Two doses of either BNT162b2 or mRNA-1273 vaccine were given to participants. At a median about 78 days (range 14 to 241) after dose two, post-vaccine samples were obtained. In culture, cells were exposed to overlapping spike peptides from SARS-CoV-2, HCoV-NL63, HCoV-OC43 and HCoV-229E. General observations from the study: The study found median SARS-CoV-2-reactive clonotypes rising from roughly 19 to 38, not significantly.

Treatment: approximately 9-day PBMC culture with coronavirus spike peptide pools or control peptides (ViraFEST assay). This clonotype was counted a few times. Its antigen is unknown. Germline CDR1 is SGHVS and CDR2 is FNYEAQ. Trimming took 3 bases from V and 1 from J; bases not matched to a gene: 7. The CDR3 length is 16 residues. Sequencing of the DNA from cultured CD4+ T cells was carried out with the Oncomine TCR Beta short-read assay. TCRdb called the PCR reads again in MiXCR, with one record for every CDR3 protein. The table lists 14,000 to 15,000 distinct CDR3 sequences, roughly two fifths of them singletons.

The source is a human donor who had recovered from COVID-19. Sequenced input: CD4+ T cells from blood, cultured in vitro. The chain is built from TRBV7-6 and TRBJ1-1, with 8 bases aligning to TRBD1. This CDR3 is CASSFRQGAPNTEAFF. The DNA for the CDR3 is TGTGCCAGCAGCTTTCGGCAGGGGGCACCGAACACTGAAGCTTTCTTT.